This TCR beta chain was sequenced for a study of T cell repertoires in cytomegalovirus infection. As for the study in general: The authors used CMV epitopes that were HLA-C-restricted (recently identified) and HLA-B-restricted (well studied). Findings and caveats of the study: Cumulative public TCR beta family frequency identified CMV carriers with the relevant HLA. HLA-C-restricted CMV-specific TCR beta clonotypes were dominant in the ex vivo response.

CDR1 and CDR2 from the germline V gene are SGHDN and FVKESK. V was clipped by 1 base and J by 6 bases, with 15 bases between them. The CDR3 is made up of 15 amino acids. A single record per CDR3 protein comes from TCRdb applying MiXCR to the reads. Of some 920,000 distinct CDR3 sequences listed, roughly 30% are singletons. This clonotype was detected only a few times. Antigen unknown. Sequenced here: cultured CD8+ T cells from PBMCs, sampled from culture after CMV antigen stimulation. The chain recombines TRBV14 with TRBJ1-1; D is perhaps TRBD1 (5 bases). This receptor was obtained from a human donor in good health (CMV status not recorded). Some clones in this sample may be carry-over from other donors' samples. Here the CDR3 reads CASSQVVGVGAEAFF. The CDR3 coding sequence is TGTGCCAGCAGCCAAGTGGTAGGGGTTGGGGCTGAAGCTTTCTTT.